Listed below are T cell receptor beta chains from one sample, sequenced in a study of T cells in Graves' hyperthyroidism and ophthalmopathy. TCRdb re-analysed the multiplex PCR reads in MiXCR, keeping a single row per CDR3 protein. This sample has about 560,000 distinct CDR3 sequences; about 14% occur once, and the top ten carry roughly 14%. Sequencing was done on a sample of blood. The origin of the receptors is a woman aged 40 to 50 with Graves' hyperthyroidism. Each CDR3 is given with its conserved first and last residue. The D gene is left open where the match is weak. Size is omitted from some rows. Given values are once, few, many or a class for expanded clones.

CDR3aa,CDR3nt,d_gene,v_gene,j_gene,abundance
CASSLGAGDEQFF,TGTGCCAGCAGCTTAGGTGCGGGGGATGAGCAGTTCTTC,TRBD2,TRBV7-2,TRBJ2-1,.
CASSDDGLKTQYF,TGTGCCAGCAGTGACGACGGGCTGAAGACCCAGTACTTC,.,TRBV2,TRBJ2-5,many
CASSSGLAVSYEQYF,TGTGCCAGCAGCTCCGGACTAGCGGTCTCCTACGAGCAGTACTTC,TRBD2,TRBV27,TRBJ2-7,many
CASSSGQGNYGYTF,TGTGCCAGCAGCTCGGGACAGGGGAACTATGGCTACACCTTC,TRBD1,TRBV5-1,TRBJ1-2,many
CASSMGQGYGSADTQYF,TGTGCCAGCTCGATGGGACAGGGGTACGGAAGCGCAGATACGCAGTATTTT,TRBD1,TRBV18,TRBJ2-3,many
CASSYPPGVDTEAFF,TGTGCCAGCAGTTATCCCCCAGGGGTGGACACTGAAGCTTTCTTT,.,TRBV28,TRBJ1-1,many
CASSYSSVRGGATEPQHF,TGTGCCAGCAGTTACTCGTCCGTAAGGGGGGGGGCTACGGAGCCCCAGCATTTT,.,TRBV6-5,TRBJ1-5,few
CASNGDTNTQYF,TGTGCCAGCAATGGGGACACCAATACGCAGTATTTT,.,TRBV2,TRBJ2-3,few
CASRPETGLNQPQHF,TGTGCCAGCAGACCGGAGACAGGACTCAATCAGCCCCAGCATTTT,.,TRBV2,TRBJ1-5,many
CASTRGLGYTF,TGTGCCAGTACAAGGGGGCTTGGCTACACCTTC,TRBD1,TRBV19,TRBJ1-2,.
CALAWASRFF,TGTGCCCTCGCGTGGGCGTCGCGGTTCTTC,.,TRBV6-1,TRBJ2-1,few
CASSIPTGGTSYEQYF,TGTGCCAGTAGTATCCCGACAGGGGGCACGTCGTACGAGCAGTACTTC,TRBD1,TRBV19,TRBJ2-7,many
CASSPTDRENTEAFF,TGCGCCAGCAGCCCGACGGACAGGGAGAACACTGAAGCTTTCTTT,TRBD1,TRBV5-1,TRBJ1-1,.
CASSNLGTGGEQYF,TGTGCCAGCAGCAATCTTGGGACCGGTGGGGAGCAGTACTTC,.,TRBV14,TRBJ2-7,.
CASSSTQLAGVYEQFF,TGTGCCAGCAGTTCTACCCAACTAGCGGGAGTCTATGAGCAGTTCTTC,TRBD2,TRBV27,TRBJ2-1,many
CASSGTGADFTDTQYF,TGCGCCAGCAGTGGTACAGGGGCCGATTTCACAGATACGCAGTATTTT,TRBD1,TRBV5-1,TRBJ2-3,many
CASSQEGTSGYNEQFF,TGCGCCAGCAGCCAAGAGGGGACTAGCGGATACAATGAGCAGTTCTTC,TRBD2,TRBV4-1,TRBJ2-1,.
CASSLEIGRAHTGELFF,TGTGCCAGCAGCTTAGAGATAGGGAGGGCCCACACCGGGGAGCTGTTTTTT,TRBD2,TRBV7-2,TRBJ2-2,many
CASSFFGTSGYNEQFF,TGTGCCAGCAGTTTCTTCGGGACTAGCGGTTACAATGAGCAGTTCTTC,TRBD2,TRBV6-8,TRBJ2-1,few
CASSLGVEADTQYF,TGTGCCAGCAGCTTAGGGGTTGAGGCAGATACGCAGTATTTT,.,TRBV7-2,TRBJ2-3,many
CASRSGLADLTGELFF,TGTGCCAGCAGATCGGGACTAGCGGATCTCACCGGGGAGCTGTTTTTT,TRBD2,TRBV11-2,TRBJ2-2,.
CASSAQQGRIYEQYF,TGTGCCAGCAGCGCCCAGCAGGGGCGGATCTACGAGCAGTACTTC,.,TRBV9,TRBJ2-7,.
CASSLRVTRGQGQETQYF,TGTGCCAGCAGTTTACGGGTGACGAGGGGGCAGGGACAAGAGACCCAGTACTTC,TRBD1,TRBV12-3/TRBV12-4,TRBJ2-5,many
CASSQEVGVPDTQYF,TGCGCCAGCAGCCAAGAGGTAGGGGTTCCAGATACGCAGTATTTT,.,TRBV4-1,TRBJ2-3,.
CASSEARSSTDTQYF,TGTGCCAGCAGTGAGGCTAGGTCTAGCACAGATACGCAGTATTTT,.,TRBV2,TRBJ2-3,few
CASSDAGSGANVLTF,TGTGCCAGCAGCGATGCAGGCTCTGGGGCCAACGTCCTGACTTTC,.,TRBV13,TRBJ2-6,few
CASSLEGGWTYEQYF,TGCGCCAGCAGCTTGGAGGGGGGATGGACCTACGAGCAGTACTTC,.,TRBV5-1,TRBJ2-7,few
CASASGLVEQFF,TGTGCTAGTGCGTCGGGCCTGGTCGAGCAGTTCTTC,.,TRBV12-5,TRBJ2-1,many
CASSIDLGTYSNQPQHF,TGTGCCAGTAGTATAGATCTAGGCACTTATAGCAATCAGCCCCAGCATTTT,.,TRBV19,TRBJ1-5,many
CASSGAGGNSYNEQFF,TGTGCCAGCAGTGGAGCAGGGGGTAACTCCTACAATGAGCAGTTCTTC,TRBD1,TRBV28,TRBJ2-1,many
CASKNVDLNTGELFF,TGCGCGAGCAAGAACGTTGACTTGAACACCGGGGAGCTGTTTTTT,.,TRBV5-1,TRBJ2-2,.
CASRSNTGGNQPQHF,TGTGCCAGCAGGTCGAATACGGGGGGCAATCAGCCCCAGCATTTT,.,TRBV12-3/TRBV12-4,TRBJ1-5,few
CASSFDPSGDRGLYEQYF,TGTGCCAGCAGTTTCGACCCCTCAGGGGACAGGGGCCTCTACGAGCAGTACTTC,TRBD1,TRBV6-2/TRBV6-3,TRBJ2-7,few
CASSLGSGSREDTQYF,TGTGCCAGCAGTTTAGGGAGCGGGAGTCGAGAGGATACGCAGTATTTT,TRBD2,TRBV28,TRBJ2-3,many
CASSPPWTFSYGYTF,TGTGCCAGCAGCCCCCCCTGGACCTTCTCCTATGGCTACACCTTC,.,TRBV28,TRBJ1-2,many
CASSPGLAGFSRGEQYF,TGTGCCAGCAGCCCTGGACTAGCGGGTTTCTCCAGGGGCGAGCAGTACTTC,TRBD2,TRBV7-6,TRBJ2-7,many
CASSTGGAESTEAFF,TGTGCCAGCAGCACGGGGGGGGCGGAGAGCACTGAAGCTTTCTTT,.,TRBV9,TRBJ1-1,.
CASSLEGGLNTEAFF,TGTGCCAGCAGCTTAGAAGGGGGCTTAAACACTGAAGCTTTCTTT,TRBD1,TRBV7-2,TRBJ1-1,many
CSVFRKGVYGYTF,TGCAGCGTTTTTCGGAAAGGTGTCTATGGCTACACCTTC,.,TRBV29-1,TRBJ1-2,.
CASSLDRTGYTNTEAFF,TGTGCCAGCAGCTTAGACAGGACAGGTTATACGAACACTGAAGCTTTCTTT,TRBD1,TRBV11-2,TRBJ1-1,many
CASSLAYNPLGYTF,TGTGCCAGCAGCTTAGCGTACAACCCTTTAGGCTACACCTTC,.,TRBV7-2,TRBJ1-2,many
CASSLYTYEQYF,TGTGCCAGCAGCCTGTACACCTACGAGCAGTACTTC,.,TRBV13,TRBJ2-7,.
CSASPSRGEDGYTF,TGCAGCGCTTCCCCCTCCCGTGGTGAGGATGGCTACACCTTC,.,TRBV29-1,TRBJ1-2,.
CASSLEGPTGGNSPLHF,TGTGCCAGCAGCTTAGAGGGCCCCACAGGGGGGAATTCACCCCTCCACTTT,TRBD1,TRBV7-9,TRBJ1-6,few
CSAREKGTAQPYGYTF,TGCAGTGCTAGAGAAAAAGGGACAGCCCAGCCCTATGGCTACACCTTC,TRBD1,TRBV20-1,TRBJ1-2,many